The present entry profiles one TCR beta chain with its context. This record comes from a study of glioma-infiltrating T cells after dendritic cell vaccination. Whole-study context: Between the early 2000s and the early 2010s, patients got autologous tumor lysate-pulsed dendritic cell vaccines. Dendritic cells derived from monocytes and pulsed with autologous tumor lysate formed the vaccine.

Amplification used 60 V beta primers and 13 J beta primers. The assay was immunoSEQ multiplex PCR, and TCRdb's table has in-frame clones only and misses some. The sample holds around 96,000 clones, approximately 80% seen once. PBMC were collected before vaccination, two weeks after the third vaccination, and at progression. The CDR3 is 13 residues long. Germline assignment: CDR1 KGHSH and CDR2 LQKENI. Between the trimmed V and J ends, which lost 6 bases and 1 base, there was a span of 9 bases. The chain couples TRBV18 to TRBJ1-1, with D hard to call. This sequence was found in a human donor with glioblastoma. Sequenced here: blood, sampled before dendritic cell vaccination. The CDR3 DNA reads TGTGCCAGCTCCCCGGGGTGGAACACTGAAGCTTTCTTT. The encoded protein is CASSPGWNTEAFF.